This T cell receptor (beta chain) was recovered during a study of T cells after yellow fever vaccination. Study-level information: SMART-Seq v4 Ultra Low Input prepared libraries from low-cell fractions. The study, taken as a whole, reports: A weaker secondary response peaked on day 5, the primary on day 15. After the booster, 95% to 98% of CD4 and about nine tenths of CD8 primary-response clones were re-detected.

TCR cDNA was made by 5'RACE template switching, adding a universal primer site and UMIs. TCRdb redid the calling of the 5' RACE reads with MiXCR, one entry per CDR3 protein. The data hold 300,000 to 350,000 distinct CDR3 sequences, with about 11% observed a single time. The CDR3 consists of 12 residues. Trimming cost V 8 bases and J 3 bases, with 10 bases left between them. Germline-derived CDR1 and CDR2 are SNHLY and FYNNEI. This clonotype turned up a few times. Antigen: not known. Sequences were derived from CD4+ T cells sorted from PBMCs, sampled 45 days after the yellow fever booster vaccination. The TCR sequence derives from a man younger than 35 who received the YFV17D yellow fever vaccine. This sequence joins TRBV2 and TRBJ1-1; D might be TRBD1 (6 bases). CDR3 protein: CASVRTDTEAFF. The CDR3 DNA follows: TGTGCCAGCGTGAGGACAGACACTGAAGCTTTCTTT.